This entry concerns a single T cell receptor (beta chain). CDR1 SGHVS and CDR2 FNYEAQ come from the germline V gene. This CDR3 contains 15 residues. Trimming at V came to 5 bases and at J to 2 bases, leaving 5 bases not matched to a gene. The sample belongs to a study of blood T cell repertoires in COVID-19. As for the study in general: Acute and convalescent COVID-19 samples came from the United States, Italy and Spain. PBMCs, B-cell-depleted T cells, or T cells provided the cDNA or gDNA that made up the material.

Sequencing was performed with immunoSEQ multiplex PCR; in TCRdb, only in-frame clones are kept and a portion is missing. The sample lists about 190,000 clones; around 84% were seen once. Individuals drawn from approximately 26 US areas were roughly 18 to 89 years old. The J gene is TRBJ1-2, the V gene TRBV7-6; 10 bases agree with TRBD1. Material for sequencing was PBMCs or T cells enriched from blood (not recorded which). The clonotype originates from a woman under 40 who had recovered from COVID-19. The CDR3 DNA reads as TGTGCCAGCAGCGTCATGACAGGGGGCAACTATGGCTACACCTTC. Protein: CASSVMTGGNYGYTF.